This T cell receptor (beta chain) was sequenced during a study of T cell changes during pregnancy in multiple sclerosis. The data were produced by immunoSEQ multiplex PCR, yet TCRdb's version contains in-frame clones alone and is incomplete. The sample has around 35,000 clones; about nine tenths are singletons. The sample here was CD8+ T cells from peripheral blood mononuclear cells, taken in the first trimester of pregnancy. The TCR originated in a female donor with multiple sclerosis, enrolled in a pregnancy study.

The CDR3 bases are TGTGCCAGTAGTATGGGGGGGGCCGGGGAGCTGTTTTTT. Translated, it gives CASSMGGAGELFF. This chain connects TRBV19 to TRBJ2-2; 7 positions agree with TRBD2. J gave up 6 bases and V 3 bases, and 1 base lay outside the gene matches. The CDR3 is 13 amino acids. Per germline, CDR1 LNHDA and CDR2 SQIVND (reference sequence).